The 13 T cell receptor beta chains in this list originate from one sample, sequenced in a study of Ad26.COV2.S vaccination and SARS-CoV-2 variants listed by TCRdb under 2021. This specimen's treatment or condition label, interpreted: over 15 received Ad26.COV2.S at low or high dose, single or two shots; about 5 received placebo; per-sample allocation not given. For vaccine and placebo recipients, the sequenced repertoires came from samples collected on day 63 after the first injection. The library came from the immunoSEQ multiplex PCR assay. This is the immuneACCESS table as TCRdb keeps it, with only in-frame sequences that have V and J called. A part of the clones is gone; compared with another copy, unresolved V genes explain less than half, and the rest is unexplained. The sample records 300,000 to 500,000 clones, more than 85% of which are singletons. The ten largest clones represent 3.5% of the sample.

The sequenced sample was peripheral blood, obtained in a trial of Ad26.COV2.S vaccine versus placebo. The source of these receptors is a person between 18 and 65 years old who received the Ad26.COV2.S COVID-19 vaccine or a placebo.

This chain joins TRBV3-1 (or the pseudogene TRBV3-2) and TRBJ2-5; the match to TRBD2 covers 7 bases. V dropped 2 bases and J dropped 2; count of bases not matched to a gene: 5. The germline V gene encodes CDR1 LGHDT and CDR2 YNNKEL (reference sequence). The CDR3 is 15 amino acids. CDR3 sequence (DNA): TGTGCCAGCAGCCAAAGGGACTACCTGCAAGAGACCCAGTACTTC. Protein sequence: CASSQRDYLQETQYF.

The gene calls are TRBV27 and TRBJ1-3; a weak D match, TRBD1 (5 bases). CDR1 is MNHEY, CDR2 SMNVEV, per germline (reference sequence). Trimming took off 6 bases at V and 3 bases at J, with 15 bases between the two ends. The CDR3 runs 15 residues. The CDR3 region is CASRDLGDGGNTIYF. The CDR3 nucleotides read TGTGCCAGCAGAGACCTAGGGGACGGTGGAAACACCATATATTTT.

V usage is TRBV5-1 and J usage is TRBJ1-2; 7 bases are a match to TRBD1. Germline V gene data show CDR1 as SGHRS and CDR2 as YFSETQ. The trim removed 0 bases at V and 6 bases at J, leaving 5 bases unmatched. CDR3 length: 14 residues. Here the CDR3 DNA reads TGCGCCAGCAGCTTGGGAGAGGGGGCTGATGGCTACACCTTC. Amino acid sequence: CASSLGEGADGYTF.

The CDR3 coding sequence is TGTGCCAGCAGCCTACTCCCTTACAGCAACACTGAAGCTTTCTTT. Amino acids: CASSLLPYSNTEAFF. The J gene is TRBJ1-1, the V gene TRBV5-5; no reliable D call. Trimming took off 4 bases at V and 2 bases at J, with 15 bases between the two ends. Germline loops: CDR1 SGHKS, CDR2 YYEKEE (reference sequence). The CDR3 has 15 amino acids.

The V gene is TRBV4-1, the J gene TRBJ2-2; TRBD2 might be the D (5 bases). Germline V gene lookup returns CDR1 MGHRA and CDR2 YSYEKL. V dropped 0 bases and J dropped 4 bases, with 12 bases sitting between them. There are 16 residues in the CDR3. The CDR3 coding sequence is TGCGCCAGCAGCCAAGAAGGAGGAGAATTCACCGGGGAGCTGTTTTTT. It encodes CASSQEGGEFTGELFF.

The CDR3 coding sequence is TGTGCCAGCAGCTTACACGATTACGAGCAGTACTTC. This gives the protein CASSLHDYEQYF. The chain employs TRBV7-9 and TRBJ2-7; D not certain. This CDR3 region has 12 residues. Germline CDR1 SEHNR, CDR2 FQNEAQ (reference sequence). V was trimmed by 2 bases and J by 4 bases, leaving 6 bases between them.

The chain is built from TRBV7-2 and TRBJ1-1; 7 nucleotides match TRBD1. This CDR3 has 14 amino acids. Germline CDR1 and CDR2: SGHTA and FQGNSA. V was pared by 6 bases and J by 2 bases, with 6 bases of the junction left unmatched. The CDR3 sequence is CASRRQGANTEAFF. CDR3 DNA sequence: TGTGCCAGCAGACGACAGGGCGCTAACACTGAAGCTTTCTTT.

The chain couples TRBV5-1 to TRBJ1-2; 9 nucleotides align to TRBD1. V lost 7 bases and J lost 8; bases outside the gene matches: 6. Germline lookup yields CDR1 SGHRS and CDR2 YFSETQ. The CDR3 loop spans 12 amino acids. The CDR3 sequence is CASSWDRDGYTF. In DNA form, the CDR3 reads TGCGCCAGCTCCTGGGACAGGGACGGCTACACCTTC.

The V gene is TRBV10-3, the J gene TRBJ1-1; no clear D. V lost 3 bases and J lost 4, with 15 bases in between. This CDR3 has 15 residues. The germline gives CDR1 ENHRY, CDR2 SYGVKD. The CDR3 protein is CAISDILSRGTEAFF. The CDR3, as DNA: TGTGCCATCAGTGACATCTTATCCCGGGGCACTGAAGCTTTCTTT.

CDR3 coding DNA: TGTGCCAGCAGCTTAGATAGGTGGAATGAGCAGTTCTTC. It yields the protein CASSLDRWNEQFF. The chain carries TRBV11-2 and TRBJ2-1; the D is unclear. Germline CDR1 and CDR2: SGHAT and FQNNGV. There are 13 residues in the CDR3. Trimming took off 0 bases at V and 7 bases at J, with 7 bases between the two ends.

The chain combines TRBV6-2 or TRBV6-3 with TRBJ2-5, with 14 bases matching TRBD2. Germline V gene sequence: CDR1 MNHEY, CDR2 SVGEGT. V lost 5 bases, J lost 4 bases, and 3 bases stayed unmatched. CDR3 length: 15 residues. CDR3 in DNA: TGTGCCAGCAGTCCCGGACTAGCGGGGGGAGAGACCCAGTACTTC. Protein product: CASSPGLAGGETQYF.

The chain employs TRBV3-1 (or the pseudogene TRBV3-2) and TRBJ1-2; D unclear. Trimming removed 0 bases from V and 4 bases from J, with 12 bases in between. The CDR3 contains 15 residues. Per germline, CDR1 LGHDT and CDR2 YNNKEL (reference sequence). This chain's CDR3 is CASSQDSARPYGYTF. CDR3 nucleotides: TGTGCCAGCAGCCAAGATTCGGCCAGACCCTATGGCTACACCTTC.

The chain uses TRBV19 and TRBJ2-2, with D perhaps TRBD1 (6 bases). The germline V and J ends were trimmed by 9 bases and 7 bases, with 15 bases remaining between them. The CDR3 is 13 amino acids. Per germline, CDR1 LNHDA and CDR2 SQIVND (reference sequence). CDR3 protein: CASRPGVDGELFF. DNA of the CDR3: TGTGCCAGCCGTCCAGGGGTTGACGGGGAGCTGTTTTTT.